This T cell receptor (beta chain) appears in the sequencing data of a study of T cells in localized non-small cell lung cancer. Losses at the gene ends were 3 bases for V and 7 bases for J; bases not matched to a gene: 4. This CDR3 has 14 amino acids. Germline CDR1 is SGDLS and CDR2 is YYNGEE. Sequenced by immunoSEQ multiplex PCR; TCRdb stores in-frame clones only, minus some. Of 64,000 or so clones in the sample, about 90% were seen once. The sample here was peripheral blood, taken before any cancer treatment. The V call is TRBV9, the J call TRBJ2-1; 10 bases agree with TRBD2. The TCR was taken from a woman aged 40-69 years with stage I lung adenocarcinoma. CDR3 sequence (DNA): TGTGCCAGCAGCGATACTAGCGGGGAGAATGAGCAGTTCTTC. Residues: CASSDTSGENEQFF. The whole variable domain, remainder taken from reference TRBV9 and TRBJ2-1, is DSGVTQTPKHLITATGQRVTLRCSPRSGDLSVYWYQQSLDQGLQFLIQYYNGEERAKGNILERFSAQQFPDLHSELNLSSLELGDSALYFCASSDTSGENEQFFGPGTRLTVL.